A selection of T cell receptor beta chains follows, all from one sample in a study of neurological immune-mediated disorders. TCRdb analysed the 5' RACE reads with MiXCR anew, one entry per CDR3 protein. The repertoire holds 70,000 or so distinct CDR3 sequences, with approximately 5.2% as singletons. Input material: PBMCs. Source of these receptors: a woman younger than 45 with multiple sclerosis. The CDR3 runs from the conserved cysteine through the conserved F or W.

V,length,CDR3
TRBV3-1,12,CASSQEGEKLFF
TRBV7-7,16,CASSLGVGIVYNEQFF
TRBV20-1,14,CSAEAGLTEETQYF
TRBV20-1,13,CSANSVRSYEQYF
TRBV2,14,CASGTSGSYNEQFF
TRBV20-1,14,CSAQTVGNTGELFF
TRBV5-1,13,CASASDSNQPQNF
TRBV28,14,CASSLSVTNYGYTF
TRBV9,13,CASSVAGGGGYTF
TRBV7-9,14,CASIDSTGANVLTF
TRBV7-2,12,CASSLRGNGYTF
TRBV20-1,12,CSVPDGYNEQFF
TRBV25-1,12,CASSDGSTEAFF
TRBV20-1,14,CSAHRAGMNTEAFF
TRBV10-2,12,CASSEASETQYF
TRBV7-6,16,CASSLRTSGGKETQYF
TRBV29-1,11,CSVEVLDTQYF
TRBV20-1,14,CSASMNPSYNEQFF
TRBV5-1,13,CASSTTNSYEQYF
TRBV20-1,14,CSTSGLAGTDTQYF
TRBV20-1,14,CSARQPGNTGELFF
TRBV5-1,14,CASSLGSGNSPLHF
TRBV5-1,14,CASSLVAGPYEQYF
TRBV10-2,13,CASRDGGRQPQNF